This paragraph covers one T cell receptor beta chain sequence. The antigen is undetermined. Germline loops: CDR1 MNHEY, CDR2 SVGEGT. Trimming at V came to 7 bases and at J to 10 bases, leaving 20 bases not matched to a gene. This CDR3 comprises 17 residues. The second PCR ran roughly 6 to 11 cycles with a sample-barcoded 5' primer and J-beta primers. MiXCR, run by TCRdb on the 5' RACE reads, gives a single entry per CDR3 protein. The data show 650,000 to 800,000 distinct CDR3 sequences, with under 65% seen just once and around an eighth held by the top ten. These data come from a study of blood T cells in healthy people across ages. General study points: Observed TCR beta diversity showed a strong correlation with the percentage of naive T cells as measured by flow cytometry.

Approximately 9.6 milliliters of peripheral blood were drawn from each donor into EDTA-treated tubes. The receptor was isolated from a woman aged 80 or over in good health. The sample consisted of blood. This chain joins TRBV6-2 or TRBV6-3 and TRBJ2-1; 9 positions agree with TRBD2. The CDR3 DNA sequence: TGTGCCAGCAACCTGTTGAATAGCGGGAGTCTAATAAGGGAGCAGTTCTTC. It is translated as CASNLLNSGSLIREQFF.